Sequencing of this TCR beta chain was carried out in a study of shared clonotypes between healthy human individuals. On the study more broadly: Plates per donor: three CD4 naive, three CD4 memory, two CD8 naive, one CD8 memory.

V lost 4 bases to trimming and J lost 3 bases, with 15 bases between them. The length of the CDR3 is 15 residues. Germline-derived CDR1 and CDR2 are LGHNA and YNFKEQ. A remark on this clone: Its specificity is not known.

CD4+ cells yielded CD45RA+ naive and CD45RA-negative memory subsets. Whole-study results and caveats: Among donors, the sharing of clonotypes was expected to be influenced by sequencing depth. Memory subsets generally showed lower estimated richness than naive subsets.

Libraries were prepared by immunoSEQ multiplex PCR; TCRdb keeps only in-frame clonotypes and omits some of them. The sample consists of 2.3 million or so clones, 93% of them appearing once. Input material: naive CD4+ T cells from PBMCs. Regarding subset: CD45RA+ positively selected. The TCR comes from a man younger than 30 in good health. Some clones in this sample may be carry-over from other donors' samples. The chain couples TRBV4-2 to TRBJ1-1; D is possibly TRBD1 (6 bases). The CDR3 sequence is CASSPLGGGYTEAFF. In DNA, the CDR3 is TGTGCCAGCAGCCCCTTAGGGGGGGGATACACTGAAGCTTTCTTT.